This entry concerns a single TCR beta chain. Its specificity is not known. The data were produced by immunoSEQ multiplex PCR, yet TCRdb's version contains in-frame clones alone and is incomplete. The sample includes about 82,000 clones, 90% to 95% of them seen just once. Germline CDR1 is MDHEN and CDR2 is SYDVKM. The CDR3 has 14 amino acids. Trimming left V 8 bases short and J 4 bases short, with 15 bases between. This specimen comes from a study of T cell responses to AZD1222 COVID-19 vaccine. Study background: Pooling was applied to second doses at about 4 or about 12 weeks. Findings and caveats of the study: Samples come after the peak T cell response, not at day 14.

Here the sequenced sample was peripheral blood, taken on day 0 of AZD1222 vaccination. The J gene is TRBJ1-5, the V gene TRBV28, with D perhaps matching TRBD1 (5 bases). This TCR was sampled from an adult in good health. The CDR3 here is CASSVGGGNQPQHF. The CDR3 DNA follows: TGTGCCAGCTCCGTCGGGGGAGGGAATCAGCCCCAGCATTTT.